One sample yielded the 22 T cell receptor beta chains listed below, sequenced in a study of glioma-infiltrating T cells after dendritic cell vaccination. Libraries were prepared by immunoSEQ multiplex PCR; TCRdb keeps only in-frame clonotypes and omits some of them. The sample lists roughly 100,000 clones; 81% were seen once. The sequences come from blood, collected before dendritic cell vaccination. These receptors came from a human donor with glioblastoma.

The chain links TRBV7-9 to TRBJ1-2; D remains unclear. The CDR3 length is 14 residues. V dropped 5 bases and J dropped 4 bases, with 14 bases sitting between them. The germline CDR1 and CDR2 sequences are SEHNR and FQNEAQ (reference sequence). This CDR3 is CASSLRDRGYGYTF. CDR3 bases: TGTGCCAGCAGCCTTCGGGATCGCGGCTATGGCTACACCTTC.

This clone was recorded once. This chain connects TRBV7-9 to TRBJ1-1; D is possibly TRBD1 (5 bases). The CDR3 extends over 13 amino acids. CDR1 is SEHNR, CDR2 FQNEAQ, per germline (reference sequence). V dropped 3 bases and J dropped 1 base, with 6 bases sitting between them. DNA for the CDR3: TGTGCCAGCAGCTTTCAGGGGAACACTGAAGCTTTCTTT. Residues: CASSFQGNTEAFF.

This clone was counted between two and nine times. In DNA form, the CDR3 reads TGTGCCAGAACACTCGGCGGGGGAGGGTCCTACAATGAGCAGTTCTTC. This sequence encodes CARTLGGGGSYNEQFF. This chain links TRBV2 with TRBJ2-1; 7 bases fit TRBD2. Unmatched junction bases numbered 12, after V lost 9 bases and J lost 1 base. Per the germline V gene, CDR1 is SNHLY and CDR2 is FYNNEI. The CDR3 loop spans 16 amino acids.

The rearrangement joins TRBV19 to TRBJ1-5, with 7 bases identical to TRBD1. Germline V lookup: CDR1 LNHDA, CDR2 SQIVND (reference sequence). The CDR3 consists of 15 residues. Trimming removed 7 bases from V and 7 bases from J; junction bases left unmatched: 13. This CDR3 is CASTPRVEGAQPQHF. Here the CDR3 DNA reads TGTGCCAGTACCCCTCGGGTGGAGGGGGCCCAGCCCCAGCATTTT. The full variable domain, its missing parts supplied by reference TRBV19 and TRBJ1-5, is DGGITQSPKYLFRKEGQNVTLSCEQNLNHDAMYWYRQDPGQGLRLIYYSQIVNDFQKGDIAEGYSVSREKKESFPLTVTSAQKNPTAFYLCASTPRVEGAQPQHFGDGTRLSIL.

V and J are TRBV19 and TRBJ1-1; weak D call: TRBD1 (6 bases). Per the germline V gene, CDR1 is LNHDA and CDR2 is SQIVND (reference sequence). The CDR3 sequence is 15 residues long. The germline V and J ends were trimmed by 0 bases and 6 bases, with 14 bases remaining between them. CDR3 loop: CASSIDETGEPEAFF. In DNA, the CDR3 is TGTGCCAGTAGTATAGATGAGACAGGCGAACCTGAAGCTTTCTTT.

The genes are TRBV6-1 and TRBJ2-5, with D possibly matching TRBD1 (6 bases). The V and J ends lost 11 bases and 2 bases respectively, with 15 bases between them. Per the germline V gene, CDR1 is MNHNS and CDR2 is SASEGT. CDR3 length: 13 residues. In DNA form, the CDR3 reads TGTGCCGGGACAAGAGATATTCAAGAGACCCAGTACTTC. Translation: CAGTRDIQETQYF.

The chain carries TRBV7-9 and TRBJ1-5, with D tentatively TRBD1 (5 bases). Germline loops: CDR1 SEHNR, CDR2 FQNEAQ (reference sequence). Deletions cut 1 base from V and 7 bases from J, with 8 bases between. This CDR3 has 13 amino acids. As DNA, the CDR3 is TGTGCCAGCAGCTTAGGGGGGGGGCAGCCCCAGCATTTT. This codes for CASSLGGGQPQHF.

This chain connects TRBV7-2 to TRBJ1-2; 9 positions agree with TRBD1. CDR1 and CDR2 (germline): SGHTA, FQGNSA. The junction had 4 bases not matched to a gene; V was cut back by 5 bases and J by 3 bases. CDR3 length: 14 amino acids. The CDR3 protein is CASSRRDRDYGYTF. CDR3 DNA sequence: TGTGCCAGCAGCCGCCGGGACAGGGACTATGGCTACACCTTC.

This clone was observed once. J is TRBJ1-2 and V is TRBV28; D is possibly TRBD1 (5 bases). CDR1 is MDHEN, CDR2 SYDVKM, per germline. The CDR3 is 14 amino acids. Trimming pared 7 bases from V and 0 bases from J, leaving 12 bases between. CDR3 sequence reads: CASNAAGPNYGYTF. The CDR3 DNA sequence: TGTGCCAGCAATGCGGCAGGGCCTAACTATGGCTACACCTTC.

The chain recombines TRBV29-1 with TRBJ2-2, with D unresolved. Trimming pared 6 bases from V and 4 bases from J, leaving 12 bases between. The CDR3 totals 13 residues. Per germline, CDR1 SQVTM and CDR2 ANQGSEA. The CDR3, as DNA: TGCAGCGTGTTGCAGGAAAGCACCGGGGAGCTGTTTTTT. This encodes CSVLQESTGELFF.

The rearrangement joins TRBV19 to TRBJ1-2; 7 bases agree with TRBD1. This CDR3 is 14 amino acids long. The germline gives CDR1 LNHDA, CDR2 SQIVND (reference sequence). V gave up 6 bases and J gave up 7 bases; unmatched junction bases: 11. CDR3 sequence: CASSVRQGFAGYTF. The CDR3 coding sequence is TGTGCCAGTAGCGTTAGACAGGGTTTTGCTGGCTACACCTTC. Complete variable domain (other parts from reference TRBV19 and TRBJ1-2): DGGITQSPKYLFRKEGQNVTLSCEQNLNHDAMYWYRQDPGQGLRLIYYSQIVNDFQKGDIAEGYSVSREKKESFPLTVTSAQKNPTAFYLCASSVRQGFAGYTFGSGTRLTVV.

The chain's CDR3 is CASSPRDTSYEQYF. Written as DNA, the CDR3 is TGCGCCAGCAGCCCCCGGGACACATCCTACGAGCAGTACTTC. V usage is TRBV4-1 and J usage is TRBJ2-7; tentatively, D is TRBD1 (6 bases). The CDR3 has 14 residues. V was trimmed by 4 bases and J by 1 base, leaving 11 bases between them. Germline loops: CDR1 MGHRA, CDR2 YSYEKL.

The chain joins TRBV18 to TRBJ2-2; the D is unclear. The germline V gene has CDR1 KGHSH and CDR2 LQKENI. This CDR3 has 16 residues. V lost 2 bases, J lost 0 bases, and 10 bases lay in between. The CDR3 reads CASSPEDRTNTGELFF. In nucleotides, the CDR3 is TGTGCCAGCTCACCAGAGGATAGAACGAACACCGGGGAGCTGTTTTTT.

The chain carries TRBV5-1 and TRBJ2-7; 7 nucleotides agree with TRBD1. The CDR3 has 15 amino acids. From germline, CDR1 is SGHRS and CDR2 YFSETQ. V was clipped by 5 bases and J by 3 bases; unmatched bases: 11. The CDR3 is CASRLTHRDSYEQYF. The CDR3 nucleotides are TGCGCCAGCAGACTGACTCACCGGGACAGCTACGAGCAGTACTTC.

The chain couples TRBV5-6 to TRBJ1-4; 11 nucleotides line up with TRBD1. The V and J ends lost 2 bases and 5 bases, in that order; junction bases with no gene match: 2. Germline V gene data show CDR1 as SGHDT and CDR2 as YYEEEE. This CDR3 is built from 15 residues. This chain's CDR3 is CASSFRDRGNEKLFF. The CDR3 DNA is TGTGCCAGCAGCTTCCGGGACAGGGGGAATGAAAAACTGTTTTTT. The full variable domain, completed using reference TRBV5-6 and TRBJ1-4, is DAGVTQSPTHLIKTRGQQVTLRCSPKSGHDTVSWYQQALGQGPQFIFQYYEEEERQRGNFPDRFSGHQFPNYSSELNVNALLLGDSALYLCASSFRDRGNEKLFFGSGTQLSVL.

CDR3 sequence: CASSQDRNIQYF. CDR3 nucleotides: TGCGCCAGCAGCCAAGACAGAAACATTCAGTACTTC. This chain links TRBV4-1 with TRBJ2-4; D is ambiguous. This CDR3 contains 12 residues. Germline V gene lookup returns CDR1 MGHRA and CDR2 YSYEKL. The V gene lost 0 bases and the J gene lost 6 bases, with 3 bases spanning the gap.

The rearrangement links TRBV25-1 to TRBJ2-3, with D possibly being TRBD2 (5 bases). The V end was cut by 7 bases, the J end by 4 bases, with 12 bases between. This CDR3 is built from 13 residues. Germline CDR1 is MGHDK and CDR2 is SYGVNS. The chain's CDR3 is CASKPGLADTQYF. CDR3 nucleotides: TGTGCCAGCAAACCGGGATTGGCAGATACGCAGTATTTT.

On this clone itself: The germline gene is not matched at one end of the junction; a read error may be the cause. The rearrangement joins TRBV29-1 to TRBJ2-5, with no clear D. This CDR3 has 13 residues. Germline V gene lookup returns CDR1 SQVTM and CDR2 ANQGSEA. The CDR3 DNA reads TGCAGCGGTGAAACAAGTACCCAAGAGACCCAGTACTTC. Its protein is CSGETSTQETQYF.

The rearrangement uses TRBV19 and TRBJ1-1; 7 nucleotides align to TRBD1. In germline, CDR1 is LNHDA, CDR2 SQIVND (reference sequence). CDR3 length: 16 amino acids. With 6 bases clipped from V and 2 bases from J, the junction kept 12 bases outside the gene matches. DNA for the CDR3: TGTGCCAGTAGCACCAGGGACAGAGGGCTTAACACTGAAGCTTTCTTT. It encodes CASSTRDRGLNTEAFF.

The chain has TRBV30 and TRBJ2-3; 13 nucleotides align to TRBD2. From germline, CDR1 is GTSNPN and CDR2 SVGIG (reference sequence). The CDR3 totals 15 residues. V lost 3 bases and J lost 3; bases outside the gene matches: 3. The CDR3 reads CAWRGLAGWTDTQYF. The CDR3 nucleotides are TGTGCCTGGAGGGGACTAGCGGGGTGGACAGATACGCAGTATTTT. Combining the CDR3 with reference TRBV30 and TRBJ2-3 gives the whole variable domain SQTIHQWPATLVQPVGSPLSLECTVEGTSNPNLYWYRQAAGRGLQLLFYSVGIGQISSEVPQNLSASRPQDRQFILSSKKLLLSDSGFYLCAWRGLAGWTDTQYFGPGTRLTVL.

CDR3 nucleotides: TGCGCCAGCAGCCTAGCAGTTCAAGAGACCCAGTACTTC. Its translation: CASSLAVQETQYF. The chain is built from TRBV4-1 and TRBJ2-5; D is ambiguous. V lost 4 bases, J lost 2 bases, and 8 bases lay in between. This CDR3 is 13 amino acids long. Germline V gene sequence: CDR1 MGHRA, CDR2 YSYEKL.

This sequence joins TRBV7-2 and TRBJ1-6; perhaps TRBD1 as D (6 bases). V was cut by 5 bases and J by 7 bases, with 18 bases left in between. This CDR3 region has 16 residues. In germline, CDR1 is SGHTA, CDR2 FQGNSA. The CDR3 protein is CASSITGHPSNSPLHF. The CDR3 DNA is TGTGCCAGCAGCATTACGGGACACCCCTCCAATTCACCCCTCCACTTT.